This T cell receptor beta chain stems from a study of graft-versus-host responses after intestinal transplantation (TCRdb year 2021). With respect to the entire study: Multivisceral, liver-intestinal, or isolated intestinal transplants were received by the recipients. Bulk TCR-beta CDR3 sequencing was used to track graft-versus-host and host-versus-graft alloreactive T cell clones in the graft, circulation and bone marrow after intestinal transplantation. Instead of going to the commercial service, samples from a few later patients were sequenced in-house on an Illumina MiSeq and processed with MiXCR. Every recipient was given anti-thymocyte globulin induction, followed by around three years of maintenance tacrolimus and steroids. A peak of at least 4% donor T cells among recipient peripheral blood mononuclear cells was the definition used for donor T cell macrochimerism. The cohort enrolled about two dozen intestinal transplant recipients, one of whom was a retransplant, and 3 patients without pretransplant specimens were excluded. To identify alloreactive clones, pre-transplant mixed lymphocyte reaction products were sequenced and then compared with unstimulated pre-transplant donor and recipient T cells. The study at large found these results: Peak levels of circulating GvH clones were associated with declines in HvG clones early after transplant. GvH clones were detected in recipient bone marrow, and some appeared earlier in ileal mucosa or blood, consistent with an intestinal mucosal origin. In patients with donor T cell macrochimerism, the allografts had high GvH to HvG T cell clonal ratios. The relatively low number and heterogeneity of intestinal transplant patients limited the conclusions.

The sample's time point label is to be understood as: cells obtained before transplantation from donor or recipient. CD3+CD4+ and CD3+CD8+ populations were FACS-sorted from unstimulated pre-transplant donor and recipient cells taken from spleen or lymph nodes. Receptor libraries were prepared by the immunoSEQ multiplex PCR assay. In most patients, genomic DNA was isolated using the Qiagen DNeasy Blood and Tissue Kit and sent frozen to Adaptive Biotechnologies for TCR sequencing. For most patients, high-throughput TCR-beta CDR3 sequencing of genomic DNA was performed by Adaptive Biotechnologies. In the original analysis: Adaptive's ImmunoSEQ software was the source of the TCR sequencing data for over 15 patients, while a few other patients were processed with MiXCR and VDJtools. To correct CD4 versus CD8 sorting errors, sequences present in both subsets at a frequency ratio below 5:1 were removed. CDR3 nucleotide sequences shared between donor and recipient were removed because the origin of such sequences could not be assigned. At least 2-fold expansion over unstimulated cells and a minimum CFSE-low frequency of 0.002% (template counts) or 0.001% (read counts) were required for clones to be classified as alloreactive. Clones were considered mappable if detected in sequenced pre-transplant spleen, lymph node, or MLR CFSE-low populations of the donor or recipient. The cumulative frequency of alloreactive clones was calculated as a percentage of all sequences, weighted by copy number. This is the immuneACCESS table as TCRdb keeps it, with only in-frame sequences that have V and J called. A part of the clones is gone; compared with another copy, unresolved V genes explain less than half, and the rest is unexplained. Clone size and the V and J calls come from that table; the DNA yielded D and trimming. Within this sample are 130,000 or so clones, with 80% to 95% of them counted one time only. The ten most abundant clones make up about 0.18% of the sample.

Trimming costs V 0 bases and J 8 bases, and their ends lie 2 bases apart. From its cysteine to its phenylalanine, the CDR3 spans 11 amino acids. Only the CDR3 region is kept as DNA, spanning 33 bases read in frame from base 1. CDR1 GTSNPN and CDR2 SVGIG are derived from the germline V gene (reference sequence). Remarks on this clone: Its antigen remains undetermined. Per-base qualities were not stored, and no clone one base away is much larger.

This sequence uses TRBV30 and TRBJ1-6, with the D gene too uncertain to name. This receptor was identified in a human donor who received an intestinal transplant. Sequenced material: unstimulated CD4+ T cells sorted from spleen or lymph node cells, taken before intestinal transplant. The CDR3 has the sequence CAWSVDSPLHF. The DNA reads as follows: TGTGCCTGGAGTGTGGATTCACCCCTCCACTTT.